Listed below are T cell receptor beta chains from one sample, sequenced in a study of blood T cell repertoires in COVID-19. Repertoires were generated with immunoSEQ multiplex PCR, while TCRdb's copy carries only in-frame clones and drops some. The data show under 35,000 clones, with around 91% seen just once and over 9.5% held by the top ten. Material: peripheral blood. All receptors come from a man aged 55-75 years with acute or convalescent COVID-19. Each CDR3 is given with its conserved first and last residue. A D gene is named only where the DNA matches it firmly. Expanded clones get a size class; other rows say once, few or many, or leave the size out.

clone size	D gene	V gene	J gene	CDR3 protein	CDR3 DNA
.	.	TRBV29-1	TRBJ1-5	CSVRVAGGNQPQHF	TGCAGCGTGAGGGTGGCAGGGGGCAATCAGCCCCAGCATTTT
.	.	TRBV6-6	TRBJ2-3	CASSSTYSGDTQYF	TGTGCCAGCAGTTCGACCTATAGCGGAGATACGCAGTATTTT
.	TRBD1	TRBV11-2	TRBJ1-4	CASSISGGINEKLFF	TGTGCCAGCAGCATCTCAGGGGGCATTAATGAAAAACTGTTTTTT
.	TRBD1	TRBV4-1	TRBJ2-3	CASQGRRTGELYF	TGCGCCAGCCAAGGGCGGAGGACAGGGGAGCTGTATTTT
few	.	TRBV12-3/TRBV12-4	TRBJ2-7	CASSSGQSYEQYF	TGTGCCAGCAGTTCCGGACAGTCCTACGAGCAGTACTTC
.	.	TRBV7-9	TRBJ1-2	CASSLSMGTIMDGYTF	TGTGCCAGCAGCTTATCGATGGGCACCATTATGGATGGCTACACCTTC
.	TRBD1	TRBV10-3	TRBJ1-2	CAISVDWAGGQPNYGYTF	TGTGCCATCAGTGTGGATTGGGCAGGGGGACAGCCTAACTATGGCTACACCTTC
.	TRBD1	TRBV6-5	TRBJ1-3	CASRPGTGGGNTIYF	TGTGCCAGCAGACCCGGGACAGGGGGCGGAAACACCATATATTTT
.	TRBD1	TRBV27	TRBJ2-2	CASRGQGVANTGELFF	TGTGCCAGCAGGGGACAGGGGGTTGCGAACACCGGGGAGCTGTTTTTT
medium-sized	.	TRBV7-6	TRBJ2-1	CASSLLAPQPSSYNEQFF	TGTGCCAGCAGCTTACTAGCACCCCAGCCGAGCTCCTACAATGAGCAGTTCTTC
.	.	TRBV10-3	TRBJ1-4	CAISEHGNEKLFF	TGTGCCATCAGTGAGCACGGGAATGAAAAACTGTTTTTT
.	.	TRBV3-1/TRBV3-2	TRBJ2-3	CASSQDLVATQYF	TGTGCCAGCAGCCAGGATTTAGTAGCTACGCAGTATTTT
.	TRBD1	TRBV6-5	TRBJ1-2	CASSYSGQGYYGYTF	TGTGCCAGCAGTTACTCGGGACAGGGTTACTATGGCTACACCTTC
.	TRBD2	TRBV7-2	TRBJ2-7	CASSPTRTSGYEQYF	TGTGCCAGCAGCCCCACTCGGACTAGCGGCTACGAGCAGTACTTC
.	.	TRBV9	TRBJ1-2	CASSVSLAAGYTF	TGTGCCAGCAGCGTATCCTTGGCAGCGGGCTACACCTTC
.	TRBD2	TRBV28	TRBJ2-3	CASSLGTSGNTDTQYF	TGTGCCAGCAGTTTGGGGACTAGCGGGAACACAGATACGCAGTATTTT
.	TRBD1	TRBV6-1	TRBJ1-1	CASSVRDRGLVNTEAFF	TGTGCCAGCAGTGTCCGGGACAGGGGGCTGGTGAACACTGAAGCTTTCTTT
.	.	TRBV28	TRBJ1-4	CASDARAGEGEKLFF	TGTGCCAGCGACGCCAGGGCGGGGGAGGGTGAAAAACTGTTTTTT
.	.	TRBV3-1/TRBV3-2	TRBJ1-6	CASSPPTDSSYNSPLHF	TGTGCCAGCAGCCCCCCCACAGACAGCTCCTATAATTCACCCCTCCACTTT
.	.	TRBV7-9	TRBJ2-5	CASSRDSYQETQYF	TGTGCCAGCAGTCGGGACTCTTACCAAGAGACCCAGTACTTC
.	TRBD1	TRBV10-3	TRBJ2-7	CAIAGQGSSYEQYF	TGTGCCATCGCAGGACAGGGTTCGTCCTACGAGCAGTACTTC
.	.	TRBV3-1/TRBV3-2	TRBJ1-6	CASSQESLTGVNNSPLHF	TGTGCCAGCAGCCAAGAATCGTTAACCGGGGTCAATAATTCACCCCTCCACTTT
.	TRBD1	TRBV18	TRBJ2-1	CASSDFNRGLYNEQFF	TGTGCCAGCTCAGATTTCAACAGGGGGCTCTACAATGAGCAGTTCTTC
few	.	TRBV2	TRBJ1-6	CASRETMINSPLHF	TGTGCCAGCAGAGAGACAATGATAAATTCACCCCTCCACTTT
.	TRBD1	TRBV5-1	TRBJ1-6	CASSPGQEDNSPLHF	TGCGCCAGCAGCCCGGGACAGGAGGATAATTCACCCCTCCACTTT
.	.	TRBV15	TRBJ1-2	CATSRDFTTTAGYTF	TGTGCCACCAGCAGAGATTTTACAACTACTGCTGGCTACACCTTC
.	TRBD1	TRBV6-5	TRBJ1-4	CASSSKQGPREKLFF	TGTGCCAGCAGTTCTAAACAGGGGCCTCGTGAAAAACTGTTTTTT
.	TRBD1	TRBV19	TRBJ2-5	CASRKTVRDSRETQYF	TGTGCCAGTCGCAAGACTGTCCGGGACAGTCGAGAGACCCAGTACTTC
.	.	TRBV7-2	TRBJ2-7	CASSLAWQESYEQYF	TGTGCCAGCAGCTTAGCTTGGCAGGAATCCTACGAGCAGTACTTC
.	TRBD2	TRBV10-1	TRBJ2-7	CASSEVAGHYEQYF	TGCGCCAGCAGTGAGGTAGCGGGACACTACGAGCAGTACTTC
.	TRBD2	TRBV27	TRBJ2-1	CASSSRLAGGRYSYNEQFF	TGTGCCAGCAGTTCCAGACTAGCGGGGGGACGTTACTCCTACAATGAGCAGTTCTTC
.	.	TRBV6-4	TRBJ2-3	CASSDRETDTQYF	TGTGCCAGCAGTGACCGGGAGACAGATACGCAGTATTTT
.	TRBD1	TRBV28	TRBJ1-2	CAANPGQTGSYGYTF	TGTGCCGCGAACCCAGGTCAGACAGGGTCCTATGGCTACACCTTC
once	TRBD1	TRBV19	TRBJ1-1	CASIRTGGRNEAFF	TGTGCCAGTATCAGAACAGGGGGGCGAAATGAAGCTTTCTTT
.	.	TRBV7-9	TRBJ2-3	CASSLAGGTDTQYF	TGTGCCAGCAGCTTAGCGGGGGGTACAGATACGCAGTATTTT
.	TRBD1	TRBV19	TRBJ1-2	CASSKGQGANYGYTF	TGTGCCAGTAGTAAAGGACAGGGGGCCAACTATGGCTACACCTTC
.	TRBD1	TRBV11-2	TRBJ1-1	CASSSQRTGATEAFF	TGTGCCAGCAGCTCTCAGAGGACAGGGGCCACTGAAGCTTTCTTT
.	.	TRBV19	TRBJ1-2	CATLPRTANYGYTF	TGTGCCACCCTACCCCGGACAGCGAACTATGGCTACACCTTC